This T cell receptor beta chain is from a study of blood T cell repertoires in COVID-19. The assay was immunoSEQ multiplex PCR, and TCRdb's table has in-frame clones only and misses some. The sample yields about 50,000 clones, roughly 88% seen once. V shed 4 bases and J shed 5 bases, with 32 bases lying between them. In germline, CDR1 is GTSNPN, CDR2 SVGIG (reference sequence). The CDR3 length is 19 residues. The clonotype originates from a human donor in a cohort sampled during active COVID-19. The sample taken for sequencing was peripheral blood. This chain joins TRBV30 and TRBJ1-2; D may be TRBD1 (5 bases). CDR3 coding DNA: TGTGCCTGGATGCCCGGATGGGGGACTACAGCGGGTCACTTTTATGGCTACACCTTC. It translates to CAWMPGWGTTAGHFYGYTF.